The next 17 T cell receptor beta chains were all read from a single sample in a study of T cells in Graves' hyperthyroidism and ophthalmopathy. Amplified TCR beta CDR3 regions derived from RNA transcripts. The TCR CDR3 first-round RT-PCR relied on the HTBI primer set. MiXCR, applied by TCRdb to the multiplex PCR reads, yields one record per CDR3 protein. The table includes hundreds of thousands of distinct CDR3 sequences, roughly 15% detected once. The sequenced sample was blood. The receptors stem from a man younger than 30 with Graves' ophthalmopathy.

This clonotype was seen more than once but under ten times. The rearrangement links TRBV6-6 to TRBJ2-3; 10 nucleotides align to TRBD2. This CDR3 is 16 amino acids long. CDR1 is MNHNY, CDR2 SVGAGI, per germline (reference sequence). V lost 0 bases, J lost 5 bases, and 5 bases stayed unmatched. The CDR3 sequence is CASSYSSGGAGDTQYF. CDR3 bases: TGTGCCAGCAGTTACTCCAGCGGGGGGGCCGGAGATACGCAGTATTTT.

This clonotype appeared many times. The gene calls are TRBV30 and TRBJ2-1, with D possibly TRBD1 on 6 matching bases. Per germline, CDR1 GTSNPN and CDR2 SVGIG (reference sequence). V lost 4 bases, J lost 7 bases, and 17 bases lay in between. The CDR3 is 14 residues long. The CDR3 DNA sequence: TGTGCCTGGATGTTGGCAGGGGACGAGAATGAGCAGTTCTTC. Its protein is CAWMLAGDENEQFF.

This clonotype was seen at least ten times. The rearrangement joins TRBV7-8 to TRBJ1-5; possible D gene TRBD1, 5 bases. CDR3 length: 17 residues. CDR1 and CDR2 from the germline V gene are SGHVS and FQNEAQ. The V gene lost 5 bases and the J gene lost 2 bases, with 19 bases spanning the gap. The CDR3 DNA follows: TGTGCCAGCAGCCCCGGGGGGGGAACGGGCGGCAATCAGCCCCAGCATTTT. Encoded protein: CASSPGGGTGGNQPQHF. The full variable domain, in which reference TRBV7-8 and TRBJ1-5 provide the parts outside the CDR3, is GAGVSQSPRYKVAKRGQDVALRCDPISGHVSLFWYQQALGQGPEFLTYFQNEAQLDKSGLPSDRFFAERPEGSVSTLKIQRTQQEDSAVYLCASSPGGGTGGNQPQHFGDGTRLSIL.

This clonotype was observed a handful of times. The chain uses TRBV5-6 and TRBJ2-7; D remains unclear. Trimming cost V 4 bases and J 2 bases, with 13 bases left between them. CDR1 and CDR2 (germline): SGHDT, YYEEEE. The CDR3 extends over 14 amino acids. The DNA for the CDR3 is TGTGCCAGCAGCCCGATGGGCGGCCCCTACGAGCAGTACTTC. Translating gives CASSPMGGPYEQYF.

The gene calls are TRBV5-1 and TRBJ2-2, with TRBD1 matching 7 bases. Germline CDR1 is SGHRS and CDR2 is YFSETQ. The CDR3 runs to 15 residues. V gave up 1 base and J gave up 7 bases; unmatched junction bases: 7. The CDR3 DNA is TGCGCCAGCAGCTTGTTCACAGGGGAAGACGGGGAGCTGTTTTTT. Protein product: CASSLFTGEDGELFF.

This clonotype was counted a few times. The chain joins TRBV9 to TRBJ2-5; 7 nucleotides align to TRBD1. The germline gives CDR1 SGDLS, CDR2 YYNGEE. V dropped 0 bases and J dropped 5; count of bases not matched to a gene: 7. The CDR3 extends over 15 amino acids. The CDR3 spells CASSVETGRTETQYF. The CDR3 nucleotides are TGTGCCAGCAGCGTAGAGACAGGGAGAACCGAGACCCAGTACTTC.

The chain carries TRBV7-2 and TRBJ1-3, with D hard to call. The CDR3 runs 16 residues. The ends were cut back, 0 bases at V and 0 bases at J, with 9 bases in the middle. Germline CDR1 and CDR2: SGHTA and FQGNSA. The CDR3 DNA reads TGTGCCAGCAGCTTAGCGGGTCAGAGCTCTGGAAACACCATATATTTT. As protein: CASSLAGQSSGNTIYF. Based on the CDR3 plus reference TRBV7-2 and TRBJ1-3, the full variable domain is GAGVSQSPSNKVTEKGKDVELRCDPISGHTALYWYRQSLGQGLEFLIYFQGNSAPDKSGLPSDRFSAERTGGSVSTLTIQRTQQEDSAVYLCASSLAGQSSGNTIYFGEGSWLTVV.

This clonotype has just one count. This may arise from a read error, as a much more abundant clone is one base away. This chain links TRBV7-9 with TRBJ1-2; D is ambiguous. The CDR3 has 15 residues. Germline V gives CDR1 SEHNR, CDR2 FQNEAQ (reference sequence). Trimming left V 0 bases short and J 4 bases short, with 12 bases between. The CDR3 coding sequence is TGTGCCAGCAGCTTAGCTCGCGGGAGAAGCTATGGCTACACCTTC. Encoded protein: CASSLARGRSYGYTF.

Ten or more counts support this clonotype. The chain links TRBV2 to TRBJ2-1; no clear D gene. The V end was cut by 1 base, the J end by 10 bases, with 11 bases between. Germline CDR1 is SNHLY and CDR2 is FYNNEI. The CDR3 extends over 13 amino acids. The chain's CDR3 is CASSEGSHAEQFF. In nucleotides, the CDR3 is TGTGCCAGCAGTGAAGGGTCCCACGCCGAGCAGTTCTTC. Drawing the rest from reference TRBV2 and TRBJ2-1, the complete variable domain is EPEVTQTPSHQVTQMGQEVILRCVPISNHLYFYWYRQILGQKVEFLVSFYNNEISEKSEIFDDQFSVERPDGSNFTLKIRSTKLEDSAMYFCASSEGSHAEQFFGPGTRLTVL.

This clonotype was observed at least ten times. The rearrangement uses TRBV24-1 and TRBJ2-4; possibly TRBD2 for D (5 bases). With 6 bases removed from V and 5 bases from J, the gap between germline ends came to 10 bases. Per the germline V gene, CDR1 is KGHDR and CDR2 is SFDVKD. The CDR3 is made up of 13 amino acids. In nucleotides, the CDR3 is TGTGCCACCAGTCGGTCCGGGGAAAACATTCAGTACTTC. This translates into CATSRSGENIQYF.

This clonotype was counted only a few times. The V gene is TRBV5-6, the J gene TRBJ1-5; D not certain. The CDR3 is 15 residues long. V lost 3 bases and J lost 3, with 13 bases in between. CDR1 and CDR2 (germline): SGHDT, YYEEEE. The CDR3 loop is CASSSLIGNNQPQHF. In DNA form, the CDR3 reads TGTGCCAGCAGCTCCTTAATTGGGAACAATCAGCCCCAGCATTTT.

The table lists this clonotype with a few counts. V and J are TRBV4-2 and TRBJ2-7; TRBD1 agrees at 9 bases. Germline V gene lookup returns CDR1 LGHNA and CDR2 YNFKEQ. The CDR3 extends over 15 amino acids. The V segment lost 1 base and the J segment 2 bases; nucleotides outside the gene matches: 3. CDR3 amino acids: CASSQGQGVTYEQYF. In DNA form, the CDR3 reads TGTGCCAGCAGCCAAGGACAGGGGGTCACCTACGAGCAGTACTTC.

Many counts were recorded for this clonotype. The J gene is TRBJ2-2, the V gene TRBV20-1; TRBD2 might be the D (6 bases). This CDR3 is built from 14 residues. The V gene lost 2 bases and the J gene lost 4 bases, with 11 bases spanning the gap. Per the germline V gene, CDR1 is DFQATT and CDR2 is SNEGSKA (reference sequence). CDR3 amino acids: CSARSGGATGELFF. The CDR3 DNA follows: TGCAGTGCTAGATCGGGCGGGGCCACCGGGGAGCTGTTTTTT.

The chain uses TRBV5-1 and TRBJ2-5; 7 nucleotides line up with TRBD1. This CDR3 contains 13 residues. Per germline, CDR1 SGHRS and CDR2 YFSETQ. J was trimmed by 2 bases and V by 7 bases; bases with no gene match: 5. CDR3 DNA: TGCGCCAGCGGGACAGTCCAACAAGAGACCCAGTACTTC. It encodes CASGTVQQETQYF.

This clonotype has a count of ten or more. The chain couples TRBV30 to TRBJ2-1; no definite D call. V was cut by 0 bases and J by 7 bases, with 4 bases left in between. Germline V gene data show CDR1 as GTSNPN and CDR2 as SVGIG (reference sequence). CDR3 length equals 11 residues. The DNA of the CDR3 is TGTGCCTGGAGTGTGGCGAATGAGCAGTTCTTC. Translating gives CAWSVANEQFF. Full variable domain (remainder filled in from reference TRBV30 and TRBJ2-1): SQTIHQWPATLVQPVGSPLSLECTVEGTSNPNLYWYRQAAGRGLQLLFYSVGIGQISSEVPQNLSASRPQDRQFILSSKKLLLSDSGFYLCAWSVANEQFFGPGTRLTVL.

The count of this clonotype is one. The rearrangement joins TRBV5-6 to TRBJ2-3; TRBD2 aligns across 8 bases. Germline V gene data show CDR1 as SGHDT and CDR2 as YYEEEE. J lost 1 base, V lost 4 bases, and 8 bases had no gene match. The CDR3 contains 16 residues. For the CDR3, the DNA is TGTGCCAGCAGCGCGAGTCGAGCGGGAGGCACAGATACGCAGTATTTT. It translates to CASSASRAGGTDTQYF.

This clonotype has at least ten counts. In DNA form, the CDR3 reads TGTGCCAGCAGCTTAGGACAGGGGCGAGACAATGAGCAGTTCTTC. Encoded protein: CASSLGQGRDNEQFF. This chain connects TRBV7-8 to TRBJ2-1; TRBD1 agrees at 8 bases. This CDR3 region has 15 residues. CDR1 is SGHVS and CDR2 is FQNEAQ in the germline V gene. V trimming: 1 base; J trimming: 5 bases; junction bases outside the gene matches: 4.